What follows are 4 T cell receptor beta chains derived from one specimen sequenced in a study of CD8+ T cells in alopecia areata. TCR sequencing used cDNA made by reverse transcription of extracted RNA. Clones were read by immunoSEQ multiplex PCR, and TCRdb kept only the in-frame ones, dropping some. The data show 190,000 or so clones, with roughly 64% seen just once and about 5.5% held by the top ten. Treatment denoted: oral pan-JAK inhibitor, 5-10 mg twice daily. The starting material was CD4+ T cells sorted from blood, obtained at week 24, from a patient treated with tofacitinib. The receptors shown here come from a human donor with alopecia areata.

The rearrangement uses TRBV29-1 and TRBJ2-5, with 7 bases that match TRBD2. V dropped 3 bases and J dropped 4; count of bases not matched to a gene: 8. There are 14 residues in the CDR3. The germline gives CDR1 SQVTM, CDR2 ANQGSEA. The CDR3 loop reads CSVDQAGSGETQYF. The CDR3 DNA sequence: TGCAGCGTTGACCAAGCGGGATCGGGAGAGACCCAGTACTTC.

This sequence joins TRBV7-3 and TRBJ2-4; 7 bases map to TRBD1. The V gene's germline CDR1 is SGHTA and CDR2 FQGTGA. CDR3 length: 15 residues. J was trimmed by 5 bases and V by 3 bases; bases with no gene match: 7. The CDR3 sequence is CASSLTGQPQNIQYF. The CDR3 DNA follows: TGTGCCAGCAGCTTGACAGGGCAGCCCCAAAACATTCAGTACTTC.

The CDR3 nucleotides are TGTGCCAGCAGCTTAGCGACTGGACGGCCCGCGCAGTATTTT. It yields the protein CASSLATGRPAQYF. The chain couples TRBV7-2 to TRBJ2-3; D gene ambiguous. Between the trimmed V and J ends, which lost 0 bases and 10 bases, there was a span of 14 bases. CDR1 SGHTA and CDR2 FQGNSA come from the germline V gene. CDR3 length: 14 amino acids.

The chain joins TRBV28 to TRBJ1-2; possibly TRBD1 for D (6 bases). From germline, CDR1 is MDHEN and CDR2 SYDVKM. V was pared by 6 bases and J by 4 bases, with 12 bases between. CDR3 length: 13 residues. DNA of the CDR3: TGTGCCAGCAGGAAAGGGGGGGCCTATGGCTACACCTTC. Amino acids: CASRKGGAYGYTF.